This TCR beta chain is from a study of blood T cell repertoires in COVID-19. The table came from immunoSEQ multiplex PCR; TCRdb's copy has only in-frame clones and leaves some out. The data hold 200,000 to 300,000 clones, with 86% observed a single time. Participants were placed into cohorts based on the clinical history they reported. Two negative PCRs, clearance, or symptom resolution had been documented for recovered Cohort 3 donors. This CDR3 has 15 residues. Trimming left V 0 bases short and J 0 bases short, with 9 bases between. Germline CDR1 is MNHEY and CDR2 is SMNVEV (reference sequence). The chain combines TRBV27 with TRBJ2-7, with D perhaps TRBD1 (5 bases). Sequencing input: PBMCs or T cells enriched from blood (not recorded which). This sequence was found in a woman in her forties or fifties who had recovered from COVID-19. The CDR3 nucleotides read TGTGCCAGCAGTTTATCAGGGGCCCTCTCCTACGAGCAGTACTTC. Amino acid sequence: CASSLSGALSYEQYF.